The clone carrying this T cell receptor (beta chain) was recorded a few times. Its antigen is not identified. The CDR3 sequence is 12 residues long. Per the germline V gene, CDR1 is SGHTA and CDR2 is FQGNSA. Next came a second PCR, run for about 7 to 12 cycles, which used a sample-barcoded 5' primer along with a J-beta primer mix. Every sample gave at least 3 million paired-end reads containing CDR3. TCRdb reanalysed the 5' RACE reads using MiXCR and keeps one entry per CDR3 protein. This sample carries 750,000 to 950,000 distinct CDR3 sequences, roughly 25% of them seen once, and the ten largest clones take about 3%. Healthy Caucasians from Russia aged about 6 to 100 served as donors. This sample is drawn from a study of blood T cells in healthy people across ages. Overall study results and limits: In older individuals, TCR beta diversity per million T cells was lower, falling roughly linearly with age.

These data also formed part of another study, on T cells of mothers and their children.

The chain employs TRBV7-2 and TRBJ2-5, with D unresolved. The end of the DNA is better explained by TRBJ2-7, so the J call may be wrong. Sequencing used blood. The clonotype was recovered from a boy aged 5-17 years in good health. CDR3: CASSPLAYEQYF. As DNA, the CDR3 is TGTGCCAGCAGCCCCCTGGCGTACGAGCAGTACTTC.